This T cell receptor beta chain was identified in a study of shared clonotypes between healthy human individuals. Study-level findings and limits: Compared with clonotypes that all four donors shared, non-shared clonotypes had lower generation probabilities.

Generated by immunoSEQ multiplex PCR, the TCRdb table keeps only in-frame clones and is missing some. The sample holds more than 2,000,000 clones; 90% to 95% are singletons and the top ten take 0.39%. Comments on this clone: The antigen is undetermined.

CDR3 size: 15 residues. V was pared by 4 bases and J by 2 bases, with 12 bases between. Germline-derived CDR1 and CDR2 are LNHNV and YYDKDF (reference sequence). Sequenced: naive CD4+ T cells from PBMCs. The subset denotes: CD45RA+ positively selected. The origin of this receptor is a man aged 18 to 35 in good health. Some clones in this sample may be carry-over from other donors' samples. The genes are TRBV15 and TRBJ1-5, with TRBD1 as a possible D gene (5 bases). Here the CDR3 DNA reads TGTGCCACCAGCAAGAGGGGCCACGGCAATCAGCCCCAGCATTTT. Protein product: CATSKRGHGNQPQHF.